Following are 24 T cell receptor beta chains from one sample sequenced in a study of blood T cells in healthy people across ages. Next came a second PCR, run for roughly 6 to 11 cycles, which used a sample-barcoded 5' primer along with a J-beta primer mix. TCRdb re-analysed the 5' RACE reads in MiXCR, keeping a single row per CDR3 protein. Seen here are about 780,000 distinct CDR3 sequences, about 45% observed once, and the top ten hold 15% to 20%. Sequencing was performed on blood. These receptors all stem from a man older than 75 in good health.

The V and J genes are TRBV11-3 and TRBJ2-4; TRBD2 agrees at 9 bases. Per the germline V gene, CDR1 is SGHNT and CDR2 is YENEEA. The CDR3 sequence is 15 residues long. Trimming took 5 bases from V and 6 from J; bases not matched to a gene: 8. CDR3 bases: TGTGCCAGCAGCCCCCAGACTAGCGGCCTAAACATTCAGTACTTC. Its protein product is CASSPQTSGLNIQYF.

Here the CDR3 DNA reads TGTGCCAGCAGTGATTCGGCGGCAAGCTCCTACAATGAGCAGTTCTTC. Its protein product is CASSDSAASSYNEQFF. The V call is TRBV25-1, the J call TRBJ2-1; no definite D call. Germline loops: CDR1 MGHDK, CDR2 SYGVNS. CDR3 length equals 16 residues. Trimming stripped 3 bases from V and 0 bases from J, with 12 bases between.

The sample holds a few counts of this clonotype. J is TRBJ1-2 and V is TRBV7-2; D not resolved. Germline values: CDR1 SGHTA, CDR2 FQGNSA. The CDR3 sequence is 12 residues long. The ends were cut back, 4 bases at V and 8 bases at J, with 11 bases in the middle. The CDR3 DNA follows: TGTGCCAGCAGCTCGGATTACCCCGGCTACACCTTC. Residues: CASSSDYPGYTF.

The chain recombines TRBV5-1 with TRBJ2-7; D may be TRBD2 (5 bases). The V gene lost 3 bases and the J gene lost 3 bases, with 16 bases spanning the gap. The CDR3 length is 15 residues. The V gene's germline CDR1 is SGHRS and CDR2 YFSETQ. The CDR3 DNA sequence: TGCGCCAGCAGCTCCAGGTTACCGGGATACTACGAGCAGTACTTC. This encodes CASSSRLPGYYEQYF.

In this sample, this clonotype turned up a few times. The V call is TRBV10-3, the J call TRBJ2-7, with TRBD1 identical over 12 bases. Germline V CDR1 and CDR2: ENHRY, SYGVKD. This CDR3 has 15 residues. The J segment lost 6 bases and the V segment lost 4 bases, leaving 7 bases of the junction unmatched. CDR3 loop: CAISGLGGQGAEQYF. CDR3 sequence (DNA): TGTGCCATCAGTGGTCTCGGGGGACAGGGGGCCGAGCAGTACTTC.

This clonotype has just a few counts. The rearrangement joins TRBV6-1 to TRBJ1-2, with D unresolved. V was trimmed by 6 bases and J by 8 bases, leaving 13 bases between them. Germline V gene sequence: CDR1 MNHNS, CDR2 SASEGT. The CDR3 extends over 12 amino acids. The CDR3 coding sequence is TGTGCCAGCAGCTTCCAAGAGGGAGGCTACACCTTC. This sequence encodes CASSFQEGGYTF.

This clonotype was picked up one time. V and J are TRBV30 and TRBJ2-3; 8 positions match TRBD1. V trimming: 4 bases; J trimming: 2 bases; junction bases outside the gene matches: 14. CDR3 length: 17 residues. Germline CDR1 is GTSNPN and CDR2 is SVGIG (reference sequence). CDR3 loop: CAWTLKTGGLATDTQYF. CDR3 sequence (DNA): TGTGCCTGGACCCTAAAAACAGGGGGACTGGCCACAGATACGCAGTATTTT.

V gene TRBV7-3 combines with J gene TRBJ2-1, with D maybe TRBD1 (5 bases). Trimming stripped 5 bases from V and 10 bases from J, with 15 bases between. The CDR3 totals 13 residues. Germline V gene lookup returns CDR1 SGHTA and CDR2 FQGTGA. CDR3 DNA sequence: TGTGCCAGCAGCGTAAAGGTAGCAGGGGAGCAGTTCTTC. Protein: CASSVKVAGEQFF.

V and J are TRBV5-1 and TRBJ2-1, with 10 bases that match TRBD2. The CDR3 spans 15 residues. With 3 bases clipped from V and 6 bases from J, the junction kept 6 bases outside the gene matches. Germline V gene data show CDR1 as SGHRS and CDR2 as YFSETQ. The CDR3 region has the DNA TGCGCCAGCAGCTCTAGCGGGAGTTCGGCCAATGAGCAGTTCTTC. This codes for CASSSSGSSANEQFF.

This sequence joins TRBV29-1 and TRBJ1-2; D is possibly TRBD1 (6 bases). CDR3 length equals 12 residues. CDR1 and CDR2 (germline): SQVTM, ANQGSEA. Trimming shortened V by 3 bases and J by 7 bases, and 12 bases separated the two germline ends. The CDR3 is CSVDSGRGGYTF. The CDR3 region has the DNA TGCAGCGTTGATTCGGGCAGGGGTGGCTACACCTTC.

The V call is TRBV6-5, the J call TRBJ2-3, with 9 bases identical to TRBD2. CDR1 MNHEY and CDR2 SVGAGI come from the germline V gene. V trimming: 0 bases; J trimming: 4 bases; junction bases outside the gene matches: 17. The CDR3 runs to 20 residues. The CDR3 sequence is CASSYSRGSRAGGYPDTQYF. CDR3 nucleotides: TGTGCCAGCAGTTACTCGAGGGGCTCGAGGGCGGGAGGGTACCCAGATACGCAGTATTTT.

The V call is TRBV3-1, the J call TRBJ2-1, with 9 nucleotides matching TRBD1. CDR1 is LGHDT and CDR2 is YNNKEL in the germline V gene (reference sequence). This CDR3 has 15 residues. Unmatched junction bases numbered 11, after V lost 5 bases and J lost 9 bases. The CDR3 protein is CASSKTGGVFVEQFF. The CDR3 DNA reads TGTGCCAGCAGCAAGACAGGGGGTGTGTTCGTTGAGCAGTTCTTC.

With regard to this clonotype: At one of its ends the junction is not consistent with the germline gene, which may arise from a read error. The chain carries TRBV3-1 and TRBJ2-1, with 10 bases identical to TRBD1. Germline CDR1 and CDR2: LGHDT and YNNKEL (reference sequence). The length of the CDR3 is 12 residues. CDR3 loop: CTSSHGTGAQFF. DNA of the CDR3: TGTACCAGCAGCCACGGGACAGGGGCGCAGTTCTTC.

The chain carries TRBV12-3 or TRBV12-4 and TRBJ2-5; 7 positions match TRBD1. V lost 6 bases and J lost 5; bases outside the gene matches: 6. The CDR3 runs 13 residues. The CDR3: CASRATGDETQYF. DNA for the CDR3: TGTGCCAGCAGGGCTACAGGGGACGAGACCCAGTACTTC.

This sequence joins TRBV20-1 and TRBJ2-3; D possibly corresponds to TRBD2 (6 bases). Germline V lookup: CDR1 DFQATT, CDR2 SNEGSKA (reference sequence). This CDR3 comprises 14 residues. V was trimmed by 1 base and J by 4 bases, leaving 12 bases between them. CDR3 nucleotides: TGCAGTGCTAGAGGCGGGGTTAGCGCAGATACGCAGTATTTT. Protein product: CSARGGVSADTQYF.

V is TRBV20-1 and J is TRBJ2-7, with TRBD2 as a possible D gene (6 bases). The CDR3 is made up of 17 amino acids. V shed 1 base and J shed 7 bases, with 26 bases lying between them. The germline CDR1 and CDR2 sequences are DFQATT and SNEGSKA (reference sequence). This chain's CDR3 is CSARASVNTKSDNEQYF. CDR3 coding DNA: TGCAGTGCTAGAGCTAGCGTCAATACAAAAAGTGACAATGAGCAGTACTTC.

There are many counts of this clonotype. The chain joins TRBV14 to TRBJ2-5; D assignment may be TRBD1 or TRBD2 (5 bases each). The CDR3 length is 14 residues. V lost 5 bases to trimming and J lost 2 bases, with 12 bases between them. CDR1 and CDR2 (germline): SGHDN, FVKESK. This chain's CDR3 is CASSKGRNQETQYF. The CDR3, as DNA: TGTGCCAGCAGCAAGGGACGGAATCAAGAGACCCAGTACTTC.

This clonotype was counted at least ten times. V usage is TRBV10-3 and J usage is TRBJ2-3; tentatively, D is TRBD1 (5 bases). Germline values: CDR1 ENHRY, CDR2 SYGVKD. Trimming stripped 4 bases from V and 1 base from J, with 9 bases between. The CDR3 consists of 14 residues. The CDR3, as DNA: TGTGCCATCAGTGTCGACAGCCGCACAGATACGCAGTATTTT. It specifies CAISVDSRTDTQYF.

This clonotype appeared many times. CDR3 DNA sequence: TGTGCCAGCAGTTCCCGACGACAGGGGCCCTCCTACGAGCAGTACTTC. It is translated as CASSSRRQGPSYEQYF. The chain is built from TRBV6-2 or TRBV6-3 and TRBJ2-7; 8 nucleotides agree with TRBD1. Germline values: CDR1 MNHEY, CDR2 SVGEGT. The length of the CDR3 is 16 residues. J was trimmed by 0 bases and V by 4 bases; bases with no gene match: 8.

The rearrangement uses TRBV27 and TRBJ2-1, with 9 bases fitting TRBD2. In germline, CDR1 is MNHEY, CDR2 SMNVEV (reference sequence). The CDR3 spans 16 residues. The junction had 9 bases not matched to a gene; V was cut back by 0 bases and J by 9 bases. The CDR3 region is CASSLSMTSGLAEQFF. CDR3 bases: TGTGCCAGCAGTTTATCGATGACTAGCGGCCTTGCTGAGCAGTTCTTC.

The table lists this clonotype with a few counts. This chain uses TRBV15 with TRBJ2-5, with 11 bases fitting TRBD2. The germline CDR1 and CDR2 sequences are LNHNV and YYDKDF (reference sequence). The J segment lost 3 bases and the V segment lost 4 bases, leaving 7 bases of the junction unmatched. The CDR3 spans 16 residues. The CDR3 DNA is TGTGCCACCAGCACCGACTTAGCGGGAGGGGAAGAGACCCAGTACTTC. It yields the protein CATSTDLAGGEETQYF.

This clonotype was seen only a few times. The chain combines TRBV11-1 with TRBJ2-3, with 11 bases identical to TRBD1. This CDR3 spans 16 amino acids. Unmatched junction bases numbered 9, after V lost 6 bases and J lost 4 bases. The V gene's germline CDR1 is SGHAT and CDR2 FQDESV (reference sequence). The CDR3 protein is CASRRTGGALADTQYF. The CDR3 nucleotides read TGTGCCAGCAGGCGGACAGGGGGCGCCTTGGCAGATACGCAGTATTTT.

The chain recombines TRBV4-3 with TRBJ1-1, with TRBD1 identical over 7 bases. The CDR3 extends over 13 amino acids. V trimming: 3 bases; J trimming: 5 bases; junction bases outside the gene matches: 3. Per germline, CDR1 LGHNA and CDR2 YSLEER. The CDR3 nucleotides are TGCGCCAGCAGCCAGACAGGGAGGACTGAAGCTTTCTTT. Residues: CASSQTGRTEAFF.

The table lists this clonotype with many counts. The chain recombines TRBV7-3 with TRBJ1-1; D is possibly TRBD1 (5 bases). CDR3 length: 13 amino acids. The V gene lost 3 bases and the J gene lost 2 bases, with 7 bases spanning the gap. Germline CDR1 and CDR2: SGHTA and FQGTGA. CDR3 DNA sequence: TGTGCCAGCAGCTTCAGGGTCAACACTGAAGCTTTCTTT. Protein: CASSFRVNTEAFF.